The 8 T cell receptor beta chains in this list originate from one sample, sequenced in a study of T cell responses to AZD1222 COVID-19 vaccine. TCRdb keeps only in-frame clones here, not all; method: immunoSEQ multiplex PCR. This table holds about 190,000 clones, roughly 93% found once. The specimen was peripheral blood, collected on day 0 of AZD1222 vaccination. The origin of the receptors is an adult in good health.

V is TRBV6-5 and J is TRBJ2-6; the D is unclear. From germline, CDR1 is MNHEY and CDR2 SVGAGI. The CDR3 loop spans 13 amino acids. Trimming took off 11 bases at V and 2 bases at J, with 10 bases between the two ends. The CDR3 region is CAASWPGANVLTF. In DNA form, the CDR3 reads TGTGCCGCCTCATGGCCTGGGGCCAACGTCCTGACTTTC.

V is TRBV6-5 and J is TRBJ1-2; 12 positions match TRBD1. The germline CDR1 and CDR2 sequences are MNHEY and SVGAGI. V shed 5 bases, J shed 11 bases, and the junction held 12 bases outside the gene matches. The CDR3 sequence is 15 residues long. CDR3 DNA sequence: TGTGCCAGCAGTCCGGATTTTGGGACAGGGGGCGGTTACACCTTC. Translating gives CASSPDFGTGGGYTF.

The CDR3 spells CASSYGTGVLNTEAFF. CDR3 nucleotide sequence: TGTGCCAGCAGCTATGGGACAGGCGTTCTGAACACTGAAGCTTTCTTT. The J gene is TRBJ1-1, the V gene TRBV5-4; TRBD1 aligns across 8 bases. J was trimmed by 0 bases and V by 3 bases; bases with no gene match: 7. The CDR3 extends over 16 amino acids. Germline V gene lookup returns CDR1 SGHNT and CDR2 YYREEE (reference sequence). Complete variable domain (other parts from reference TRBV5-4 and TRBJ1-1): ETGVTQSPTHLIKTRGQQVTLRCSSQSGHNTVSWYQQALGQGPQFIFQYYREEENGRGNFPPRFSGLQFPNYSSELNVNALELDDSALYLCASSYGTGVLNTEAFFGQGTRLTVV.

The chain carries TRBV7-2 and TRBJ2-3, with D perhaps TRBD1 (6 bases). Germline CDR1 SGHTA, CDR2 FQGNSA. The CDR3 runs 15 residues. The V end lost 5 bases, the J end lost 3 bases, and 15 bases lay between the germline ends. The CDR3, as DNA: TGTGCCAGCAGCCCGCATAGCAGGGGAACAGATACGCAGTATTTT. Its protein product is CASSPHSRGTDTQYF.

The rearrangement uses TRBV5-1 and TRBJ2-7; TRBD2 matches at 7 bases. The CDR3 is made up of 16 amino acids. Unmatched junction bases numbered 9, after V lost 1 base and J lost 2 bases. CDR1 is SGHRS and CDR2 is YFSETQ in the germline V gene. The CDR3, as DNA: TGCGCCAGCAGCTTGACCCCGGGACTACAACCCTACGAGCAGTACTTC. It specifies CASSLTPGLQPYEQYF.

V gene TRBV4-2 combines with J gene TRBJ1-5; D uncertain. With 0 bases removed from V and 11 bases from J, the gap between germline ends came to 14 bases. Germline V lookup: CDR1 LGHNA, CDR2 YNFKEQ. The CDR3 has 14 amino acids. For the CDR3, the DNA is TGTGCCAGCAGCCAAGATCTCGGGGAAAGAGCCCAGCATTTT. Its protein is CASSQDLGERAQHF.

The CDR3 loop is CASSAKTDRDRNYGYTF. The CDR3 coding sequence is TGTGCCAGCAGCGCCAAGACCGACCGGGACCGAAACTATGGCTACACCTTC. The chain couples TRBV9 to TRBJ1-2, with D possibly being TRBD1 (5 bases). The CDR3 sequence is 17 residues long. V was clipped by 3 bases and J by 2 bases, with 20 bases between them. Germline V gives CDR1 SGDLS, CDR2 YYNGEE.

The chain carries TRBV7-2 and TRBJ2-7; 11 bases are shared with TRBD2. Germline CDR1 reads SGHTA; CDR2 reads FQGNSA. The junction had 2 bases not matched to a gene; V was cut back by 4 bases and J by 0 bases. This CDR3 contains 15 residues. CDR3 coding DNA: TGTGCCAGCAGCTGGGGACTAGCGGCCTCCTACGAGCAGTACTTC. This translates into CASSWGLAASYEQYF. The full variable domain, in which reference TRBV7-2 and TRBJ2-7 provide the parts outside the CDR3, is GAGVSQSPSNKVTEKGKDVELRCDPISGHTALYWYRQSLGQGLEFLIYFQGNSAPDKSGLPSDRFSAERTGGSVSTLTIQRTQQEDSAVYLCASSWGLAASYEQYFGPGTRLTVT.